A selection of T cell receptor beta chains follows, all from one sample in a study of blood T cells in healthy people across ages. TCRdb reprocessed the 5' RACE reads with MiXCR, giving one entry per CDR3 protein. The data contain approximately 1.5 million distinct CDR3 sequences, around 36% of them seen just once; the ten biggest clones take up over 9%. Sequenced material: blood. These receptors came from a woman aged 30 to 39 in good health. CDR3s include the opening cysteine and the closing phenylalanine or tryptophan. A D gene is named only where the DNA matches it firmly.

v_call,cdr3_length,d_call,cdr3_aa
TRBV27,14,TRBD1,CASSRQGAIYGYTF
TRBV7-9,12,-,CASSSSHNEQFF
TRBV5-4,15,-,CASSFKKEAADTQYF
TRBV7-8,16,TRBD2,CASSFGAGDGADTQYF
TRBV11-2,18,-,CASSSLFQTASSGNTIYF
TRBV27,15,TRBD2,CASSSILAPNNEQFF
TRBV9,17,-,CASSTNRDGALRETQYF
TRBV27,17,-,CASSPRQNPFYFEEQYF
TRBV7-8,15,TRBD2,CASSYGLAGGDTQYF
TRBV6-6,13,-,CASSYDGFTEAFF
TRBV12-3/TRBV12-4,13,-,CASSPGPTKFQHF
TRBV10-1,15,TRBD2,CASSDRSGSKGEQFF
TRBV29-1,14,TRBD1,CSVGTGLPPGSQYF
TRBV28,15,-,CASSFRSGGANVLTF
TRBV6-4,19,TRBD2,CASSPHPAGTSGSINEQYF
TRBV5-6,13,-,CASSLDTEETQYF
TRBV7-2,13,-,CASSPGEGDEQFF
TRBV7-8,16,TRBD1,CASSLAHRGSSYEQYF
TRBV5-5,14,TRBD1,CASSRTGEDTEAFF
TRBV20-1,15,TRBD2,CSARRTSGVGDTQYF
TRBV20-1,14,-,CSARRGSGANVLTF
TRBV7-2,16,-,CASSSRSGLARDTQYF
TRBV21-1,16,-,CASSGYRPGCGLELFF
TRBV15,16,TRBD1,CATSEPGTGATDTQYF
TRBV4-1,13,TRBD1,CASSHWDSYEQYF
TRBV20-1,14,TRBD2,CSAGTSGRSNEQFF
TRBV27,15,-,CASSFNGQPGYGYTF
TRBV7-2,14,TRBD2,CASSTPIAGTEQYF
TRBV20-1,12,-,CSAFQSNTEAFF
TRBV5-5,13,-,CASSFRSGYGYTF
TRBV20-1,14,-,CSASPGQFPYEQYF
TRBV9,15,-,CASSPRQDPSYEQYF
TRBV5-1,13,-,CASSQDMNTEAFF
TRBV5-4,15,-,CASSSRSGQEETQYF
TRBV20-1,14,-,CSARFGAQGSIQYF
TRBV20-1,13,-,CSARDPDYYGYTF
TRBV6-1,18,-,CASVIGNSGTGATDTQYF
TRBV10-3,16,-,CAISESGGSRNNGQFF
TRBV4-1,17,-,CASSQGFRVVPNEKLFF
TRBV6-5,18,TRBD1,CASSYSASGQTSTDTQYF